The 27 T cell receptor beta chains presented below share a single source sample, sequenced in a study of shared clonotypes between healthy human individuals. Some clones are missing from TCRdb's copy, which holds only in-frame ones; the method was immunoSEQ multiplex PCR. The sample holds under 1,100,000 clones, about 80% seen once. Sequencing input: memory CD4+ T cells from PBMCs. Sample subset: CD45RA-negative fraction. These receptors came from a man aged 18 to 35 in good health. Some clones in this sample may be carry-over from other donors' samples.

The chain joins TRBV6-5 to TRBJ2-5; tentative D call: TRBD1 (6 bases). The CDR3 runs to 15 residues. Trimming took off 4 bases at V and 5 bases at J, with 17 bases between the two ends. Germline CDR1 and CDR2: MNHEY and SVGAGI. The CDR3 spells CASSSTGIYRETQYF. The CDR3 DNA reads TGTGCCAGCAGTTCTACAGGGATATATCGGGAGACCCAGTACTTC.

The chain uses TRBV10-3 and TRBJ2-3; unclear D gene. Trimming removed 0 bases from V and 2 bases from J, with 6 bases in between. Germline assignment: CDR1 ENHRY and CDR2 SYGVKD. This CDR3 has 14 residues. This CDR3 is CAISESPVTDTQYF. The CDR3 nucleotides read TGTGCCATCAGTGAGTCCCCAGTCACAGATACGCAGTATTTT.

This rearrangement joins TRBV28 to TRBJ2-7, with D perhaps matching TRBD2 (6 bases). This CDR3 has 14 amino acids. The germline V gene has CDR1 MDHEN and CDR2 SYDVKM. V lost 4 bases and J 2 bases, leaving 12 bases between the germline ends. For the CDR3, the DNA is TGTGCCAGCAGTTCTCCGGGACTCACCTACGAGCAGTACTTC. This sequence encodes CASSSPGLTYEQYF.

This clone was seen once. Here the CDR3 DNA reads TGTGCCAGCAGCTTAAATCTAGCGGGAGGGAATGAGCAGTTCTTC. It yields the protein CASSLNLAGGNEQFF. The rearrangement links TRBV7-2 to TRBJ2-1; 12 nucleotides line up with TRBD2. The CDR3 consists of 15 residues. Per the germline V gene, CDR1 is SGHTA and CDR2 is FQGNSA. J lost 7 bases, V lost 2 bases, and 3 bases had no gene match.

This sequence joins TRBV11-3 and TRBJ2-3; TRBD2 agrees at 10 bases. Germline CDR1 SGHNT, CDR2 YENEEA. This CDR3 region has 17 residues. Unmatched junction bases numbered 7, after V lost 1 base and J lost 3 bases. In nucleotides, the CDR3 is TGTGCCAGCAGCTTAGGGTTAGCGGGAGGAAGAACAGATACGCAGTATTTT. It is translated as CASSLGLAGGRTDTQYF.

This clone turned up a few times. The CDR3 DNA is TGTGCCAGCAGCGCCTACTCGACAGGGCCGCAAGAGACCCAGTACTTC. It codes for CASSAYSTGPQETQYF. This chain links TRBV7-2 with TRBJ2-5, with 7 bases lining up with TRBD1. Germline CDR1 reads SGHTA; CDR2 reads FQGNSA. J lost 2 bases, V lost 5 bases, and 11 bases had no gene match. The CDR3 contains 16 residues.

The gene calls are TRBV28 and TRBJ2-4; D may correspond to TRBD1 or TRBD2 (5 bases each). Looked up from germline, CDR1 is MDHEN and CDR2 is SYDVKM. V dropped 4 bases and J dropped 5 bases, with 24 bases sitting between them. The length of the CDR3 is 18 residues. The CDR3 sequence is CASSSLGQTYRGENIQYF. For the CDR3, the DNA is TGTGCCAGCAGTTCCCTGGGTCAGACTTACCGAGGGGAAAACATTCAGTACTTC. The full variable domain, rest sourced from reference TRBV28 and TRBJ2-4, is DVKVTQSSRYLVKRTGEKVFLECVQDMDHENMFWYRQDPGLGLRLIYFSYDVKMKEKGDIPEGYSVSREKKERFSLILESASTNQTSMYLCASSSLGQTYRGENIQYFGAGTRLSVL.

The chain is built from TRBV4-1 and TRBJ2-7; D is unclear. CDR1 MGHRA and CDR2 YSYEKL come from the germline V gene. This CDR3 spans 14 amino acids. V lost 1 base and J lost 0, with 7 bases in between. The CDR3 coding sequence is TGCGCCAGCAGCCAAGTCCCCAGCTCCTACGAGCAGTACTTC. Encoded protein: CASSQVPSSYEQYF.

This chain joins TRBV7-8 and TRBJ2-7; TRBD1 agrees at 11 bases. V shed 3 bases, J shed 4 bases, and the junction held 8 bases outside the gene matches. The length of the CDR3 is 16 residues. Per germline, CDR1 SGHVS and CDR2 FQNEAQ. In DNA form, the CDR3 reads TGTGCCAGCAGCTTGGCCGGGACAGGGGGGATTTACGAGCAGTACTTC. Translation gives CASSLAGTGGIYEQYF.

The V and J genes are TRBV5-1 and TRBJ1-2; TRBD1 is a possible D gene (5 bases). Germline values: CDR1 SGHRS, CDR2 YFSETQ. CDR3 length: 15 amino acids. V lost 7 bases, J lost 6 bases, and 22 bases lay in between. The CDR3 region has the DNA TGCGCCAGCCGAATGACAGCCTCGAGTCGGGATGGCTACACCTTC. Its translation: CASRMTASSRDGYTF. The variable domain in full, completed from reference TRBV5-1 and TRBJ1-2, reads KAGVTQTPRYLIKTRGQQVTLSCSPISGHRSVSWYQQTPGQGLQFLFEYFSETQRNKGNFPGRFSGRQFSNSRSEMNVSTLELGDSALYLCASRMTASSRDGYTFGSGTRLTVV.

Ten or more counts support this clone. Other DNA variants within this sample encode the same CDR3. The rearrangement links TRBV5-1 to TRBJ1-1; D call uncertain. CDR3 length: 13 amino acids. Per the germline V gene, CDR1 is SGHRS and CDR2 is YFSETQ. V lost 0 bases and J 3 bases, leaving 6 bases between the germline ends. The CDR3 DNA follows: TGCGCCAGCAGCTTGGGTCAGGACACTGAAGCTTTCTTT. Protein product: CASSLGQDTEAFF.

The chain joins TRBV6-1 to TRBJ2-7, with no clear D. V lost 4 bases, J lost 4 bases, and 14 bases lay in between. The CDR3 has 14 amino acids. Germline V gene lookup returns CDR1 MNHNS and CDR2 SASEGT. CDR3 nucleotides: TGTGCCAGCAGTGCTCAGGCCCCCGAATACGAGCAGTACTTC. It specifies CASSAQAPEYEQYF.

The V call is TRBV19, the J call TRBJ2-7, with D tentatively TRBD1 or TRBD2 (6 bases each). CDR1 LNHDA and CDR2 SQIVND come from the germline V gene (reference sequence). This CDR3 contains 12 residues. V was pared by 3 bases and J by 6 bases, with 9 bases between. The CDR3 DNA follows: TGTGCCAGTAGTATGGGGGGCCCCGAGCAGTACTTC. Residues: CASSMGGPEQYF.

The chain employs TRBV28 and TRBJ1-2; D is ambiguous. The germline V gene has CDR1 MDHEN and CDR2 SYDVKM. This CDR3 comprises 13 residues. Trimming shortened V by 9 bases and J by 7 bases, and 18 bases separated the two germline ends. The CDR3 loop reads CASRLIHRSGYTF. CDR3 bases: TGTGCCAGTCGTTTGATCCACCGGAGTGGCTACACCTTC.

The table lists this clone with a count of one. V usage is TRBV6-1 and J usage is TRBJ2-3, with 10 bases matching TRBD2. The CDR3 sequence is 18 residues long. CDR1 is MNHNS and CDR2 is SASEGT in the germline V gene. V was clipped by 0 bases and J by 9 bases; unmatched bases: 15. The CDR3 protein is CASSEALRTSGDWRTQYF. CDR3 nucleotides: TGTGCCAGCAGTGAAGCGCTCCGGACTAGCGGCGACTGGAGGACGCAGTATTTT.

The chain employs TRBV7-3 and TRBJ2-5; a possible D gene is TRBD1 (6 bases). Germline-derived CDR1 and CDR2 are SGHTA and FQGTGA. Trimming removed 3 bases at V and 4 bases at J, with 15 bases between. The CDR3 has 15 residues. CDR3 DNA sequence: TGTGCCAGCAGCTTGACTAACAGGGCCCGAGAGACCCAGTACTTC. It translates to CASSLTNRARETQYF.

V gene TRBV28 combines with J gene TRBJ1-5; D is perhaps TRBD1 (5 bases). This CDR3 contains 14 residues. The V end was cut by 7 bases, the J end by 7 bases, with 17 bases between. CDR1 is MDHEN, CDR2 SYDVKM, per germline. In DNA form, the CDR3 reads TGTGCCAGCAATAGCGTGGGAAGGGGACAGCCCCAGCATTTT. It translates to CASNSVGRGQPQHF. Based on the CDR3 plus reference TRBV28 and TRBJ1-5, the full variable domain is DVKVTQSSRYLVKRTGEKVFLECVQDMDHENMFWYRQDPGLGLRLIYFSYDVKMKEKGDIPEGYSVSREKKERFSLILESASTNQTSMYLCASNSVGRGQPQHFGDGTRLSIL.

The chain carries TRBV30 and TRBJ2-7, with D perhaps being TRBD1 or TRBD2 (5 bases each). Germline V lookup: CDR1 GTSNPN, CDR2 SVGIG (reference sequence). The CDR3 spans 13 residues. Trimming removed 2 bases at V and 6 bases at J, with 14 bases between. In DNA, the CDR3 is TGTGCCTGGAGTAATAAAGGGACGGGCGAGCAGTACTTC. Amino acids: CAWSNKGTGEQYF.

The J gene is TRBJ1-3, the V gene TRBV5-1; D is ambiguous. V was trimmed by 0 bases and J by 0 bases, leaving 10 bases between them. Germline V CDR1 and CDR2: SGHRS, YFSETQ. This CDR3 is 16 amino acids long. CDR3 in amino acids: CASSLGPPDSGNTIYF. The DNA of the CDR3 is TGCGCCAGCAGCTTGGGGCCTCCTGACTCTGGAAACACCATATATTTT.

The chain couples TRBV5-1 to TRBJ2-1, with 14 bases that match TRBD2. Germline CDR1 reads SGHRS; CDR2 reads YFSETQ. This CDR3 has 19 residues. The V segment lost 0 bases and the J segment 0 bases; nucleotides outside the gene matches: 5. The CDR3 nucleotides are TGCGCCAGCAGCTTGGATGGGACTAGCGGGAGAGGCTCCTACAATGAGCAGTTCTTC. Protein product: CASSLDGTSGRGSYNEQFF.

The chain links TRBV5-1 to TRBJ2-5; D perhaps matches TRBD1 (5 bases). The CDR3 runs 15 residues. Germline lookup yields CDR1 SGHRS and CDR2 YFSETQ. Trimming cost V 2 bases and J 0 bases, with 11 bases left between them. DNA of the CDR3: TGCGCCAGCAGCTTTGGCAGGGCGAACCAAGAGACCCAGTACTTC. It yields the protein CASSFGRANQETQYF.

This clone appeared a few times. The chain carries TRBV4-1 and TRBJ2-1, with D unresolved. V was shortened by 2 bases and J by 8 bases, with 10 bases between the two germline ends. This CDR3 contains 13 residues. The germline CDR1 and CDR2 sequences are MGHRA and YSYEKL. CDR3 nucleotide sequence: TGCGCCAGCAGCCAATTCCCTCCGGATGAGCAGTTCTTC. Translation: CASSQFPPDEQFF.

The CDR3 here is CASSTTPDGNTEAFF. The CDR3 DNA sequence: TGTGCCAGCAGCACCACGCCGGACGGGAACACTGAAGCTTTCTTT. The V gene is TRBV9, the J gene TRBJ1-1; D is unresolved. Trimming stripped 4 bases from V and 1 base from J, with 14 bases between. There are 15 residues in the CDR3. Germline CDR1 reads SGDLS; CDR2 reads YYNGEE.

This clone appeared a few times. The J gene is TRBJ1-1, the V gene TRBV4-2; D is unclear. From germline, CDR1 is LGHNA and CDR2 YNFKEQ. Trimming took off 0 bases at V and 8 bases at J, with 10 bases between the two ends. This CDR3 has 13 residues. The CDR3 DNA reads as TGTGCCAGCAGCCAAGATCTACAGAGAGAAGCTTTCTTT. Translation gives CASSQDLQREAFF.

The chain links TRBV7-6 to TRBJ2-7; D unclear. The V gene lost 0 bases and the J gene lost 5 bases, with 8 bases spanning the gap. Germline V gene lookup returns CDR1 SGHVS and CDR2 FNYEAQ. This CDR3 has 13 residues. The DNA for the CDR3 is TGTGCCAGCAGCTTAGCACCCATAAACGAGCAGTACTTC. It yields the protein CASSLAPINEQYF.

This clone is a singleton in its sample. The chain is built from TRBV19 and TRBJ2-7; either TRBD1 or TRBD2 may supply D (5 bases each). Per the germline V gene, CDR1 is LNHDA and CDR2 is SQIVND (reference sequence). V was cut by 1 base and J by 3 bases, with 16 bases left in between. The CDR3 loop spans 16 amino acids. The CDR3 protein is CASSIASGTVNYEQYF. The CDR3 region has the DNA TGTGCCAGTAGTATAGCTTCCGGGACGGTGAACTACGAGCAGTACTTC.

Notes on this clone: A read error is likely here: a far larger clone is one base away. J is TRBJ1-1 and V is TRBV25-1; D unclear. Trimming left V 1 base short and J 5 bases short, with 11 bases between. Germline V gives CDR1 MGHDK, CDR2 SYGVNS. The CDR3 covers 14 residues. The CDR3 DNA sequence: TGTGCCAGCAGTGAATGTCAGGAAGGGACTGAAGCTTTCTTT. Translation gives CASSECQEGTEAFF.